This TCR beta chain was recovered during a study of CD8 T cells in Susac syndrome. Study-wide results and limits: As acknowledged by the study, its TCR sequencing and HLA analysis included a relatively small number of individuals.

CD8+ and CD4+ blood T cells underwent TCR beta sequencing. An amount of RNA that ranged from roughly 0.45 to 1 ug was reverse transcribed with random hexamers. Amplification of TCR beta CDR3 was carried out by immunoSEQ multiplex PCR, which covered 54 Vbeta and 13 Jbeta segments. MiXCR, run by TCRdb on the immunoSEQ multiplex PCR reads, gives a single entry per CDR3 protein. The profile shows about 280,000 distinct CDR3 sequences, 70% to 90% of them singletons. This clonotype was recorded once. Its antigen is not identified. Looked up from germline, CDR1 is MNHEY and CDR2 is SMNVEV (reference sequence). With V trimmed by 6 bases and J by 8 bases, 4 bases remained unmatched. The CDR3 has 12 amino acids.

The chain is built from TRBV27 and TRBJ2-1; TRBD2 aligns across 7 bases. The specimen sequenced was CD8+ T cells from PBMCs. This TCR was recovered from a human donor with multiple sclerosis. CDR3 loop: CASRSSGYEQFF. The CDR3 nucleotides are TGTGCCAGCAGATCTAGCGGCTATGAGCAGTTCTTC.